These T cell receptor beta chains were read from a single sample in a study of blood T cells in healthy people across ages. TCRdb re-analysed the 5' RACE reads in MiXCR, keeping a single row per CDR3 protein. The table shows 910,000 or so distinct CDR3 sequences, with just over 50% occurring only once. Sequenced: blood. These receptors all come from a woman in her sixties in good health. CDR3s include the opening cysteine and the closing phenylalanine or tryptophan. D genes are given only for firm matches. Clone size is given for some rows only: seen once, a few or many times, or a class if the clone is expanded.

- | TRBJ2-5 | TRBD2 | 16 | TRBV27 | TGTGCCAGCAGTTTGGTGATAGCGGGAGTCTATGAGACCCAGTACTTC | CASSLVIAGVYETQYF
- | TRBJ1-2 | TRBD1 | 16 | TRBV18 | TGTGCCAGCTCACTTTCCTCCGGGACAGGAGTTAATGGCTACACCTTC | CASSLSSGTGVNGYTF
- | TRBJ2-5 | TRBD2 | 16 | TRBV20-1 | TGCAGTGCTCCGTGGACTAGCGGGAGGGCCCGGAATGAGCAGTACTTC | CSAPWTSGRARNEQYF
- | TRBJ1-1 | - | 13 | TRBV15 | TGTGCCACCAGATCCTTTATGAACACTGAAGCTTTCTTT | CATRSFMNTEAFF
- | TRBJ2-7 | TRBD2 | 18 | TRBV5-1 | TGCGCCAGCAGCCCAGGTACCGGGACTAGCGGGAGGGCCTACGAGCAGTACTTC | CASSPGTGTSGRAYEQYF
- | TRBJ1-5 | - | 12 | TRBV29-1 | TGCAGCGTAGGGGAAAGCAATCAGCCCCAGCATTTT | CSVGESNQPQHF
few | TRBJ2-1 | TRBD1 | 16 | TRBV11-1 | TGTGCCAGCAGCTTCCCCCCAGGGGGAAGCGACAATGAGCAGTTCTTC | CASSFPPGGSDNEQFF
few | TRBJ2-4 | - | 15 | TRBV3-1 | TGCGCCAGCAGCCAAGGGGGGGTAGCCAAAAACATTCAGTACTTC | CASSQGGVAKNIQYF
- | TRBJ2-7 | - | 12 | TRBV29-1 | TGCAGCGTTGTGGGCAGGGGCCACGAGCAGTACTTC | CSVVGRGHEQYF
- | TRBJ2-5 | - | 15 | TRBV4-3 | TGCGCCAGCAACCAAGACGCAGTAGACGGAGAGACCCAGTACTTC | CASNQDAVDGETQYF
- | TRBJ2-7 | - | 17 | TRBV4-1 | TGCGCCAGCAGCATCAAGGCGACCCGGGACTCTCACTACGAGCAGTACTTC | CASSIKATRDSHYEQYF
few | TRBJ2-3 | - | 11 | TRBV2 | TGTGCCACCGGAGTTCGGGATACGCAGTATTTT | CATGVRDTQYF
- | TRBJ2-3 | - | 15 | TRBV4-1 | TGCGCCAGCAGCCAAGATCGGACTACACCCGATACGCAGTATTTT | CASSQDRTTPDTQYF